This T cell receptor (beta chain) was identified in a study of CD8+CD57+ T cells in acquired aplastic anemia. Background on the study: DNA from sorted CD4+ and CD8+ cells averaged roughly 3.4 ug.

Study conclusions and caveats: CD8+ Simpson's diversity did not differ significantly between patients and controls. Roughly 31 CD8+ CDR3 sequences were shared between patients and controls.

CDR1 and CDR2 from the germline V gene are SGHNT and YYREEE (reference sequence). V dropped 5 bases and J dropped 0 bases, with 11 bases sitting between them. This CDR3 comprises 15 residues. With regard to this clonotype: Its antigen remains unidentified.

Genomic DNA templated the TCR beta VDJ and CDR3 profiling. TCRdb reprocessed the reads with MiXCR, giving one entry per CDR3 protein. Here the sample spans 400,000 to 450,000 distinct CDR3 sequences, 55% to 70% being singletons. Material: sorted CD4+, CD8+, or CD8+CD57+ T cells (not recorded which) from PBMCs. The chain is built from TRBV5-4 and TRBJ2-2, with no clear D. The receptor was derived from a human donor in good health, serving as a control. The CDR3 DNA follows: TGTGCCAGCAGTATCCAGGCCGCGAACACCGGGGAGCTGTTTTTT. Translated, it gives CASSIQAANTGELFF.